The 24 T cell receptor beta chains below were found in one sample sequenced in a study of regulatory T cells in long-lasting Graves disease. Time point denoted: persistent/refractory GD, antithyroid drugs over 5 years with positive TRAb. With RNA extracted from PBMCs as input, the TCR library was made. HTBI primers from iRepertoire and Arm-PCR of CDR3 regions yielded the TCR beta libraries. TCRdb redid the calling of the multiplex PCR reads with MiXCR, one entry per CDR3 protein. The repertoire has around 450,000 distinct CDR3 sequences, approximately 21% of them found once; the top ten carry roughly 6.9%. The sequencing here drew on peripheral blood mononuclear cells (PBMCs), taken when the disease was refractory, from a patient treated with antithyroid drugs. Source of these receptors: a female donor with Graves disease.

The CDR3 sequence is CATRDRSLNQPQHF. The CDR3, as DNA: TGTGCCACCAGGGACAGGAGCCTTAATCAGCCCCAGCATTTT. This rearrangement joins TRBV24-1 to TRBJ1-5; TRBD1 agrees at 7 bases. Unmatched junction bases numbered 6, after V lost 7 bases and J lost 4 bases. Germline lookup yields CDR1 KGHDR and CDR2 SFDVKD. The CDR3 totals 14 residues.

The chain uses TRBV6-1 and TRBJ1-1, with a weak D call TRBD1 (6 bases). Germline CDR1 and CDR2: MNHNS and SASEGT. V was cut by 1 base and J by 2 bases, with 11 bases left in between. The CDR3 is 15 amino acids. The CDR3 nucleotides are TGTGCCAGCAGTGAAGGAGCGGGGGCCAACACTGAAGCTTTCTTT. This codes for CASSEGAGANTEAFF.

This clonotype has more than one count but fewer than ten. The chain carries TRBV7-8 and TRBJ2-5; weak D call: TRBD2 (6 bases). Trimming took off 5 bases at V and 2 bases at J, with 18 bases between the two ends. The germline V gene has CDR1 SGHVS and CDR2 FQNEAQ. CDR3 length equals 16 residues. CDR3 DNA: TGTGCCAGCAGCCTCCACCGGGACTTCACACAAGAGACCCAGTACTTC. Its protein product is CASSLHRDFTQETQYF. Full variable domain (remainder filled in from reference TRBV7-8 and TRBJ2-5): GAGVSQSPRYKVAKRGQDVALRCDPISGHVSLFWYQQALGQGPEFLTYFQNEAQLDKSGLPSDRFFAERPEGSVSTLKIQRTQQEDSAVYLCASSLHRDFTQETQYFGPGTRLLVL.

This clonotype showed up many times. V and J are TRBV28 and TRBJ1-6; no clear D. The V end lost 4 bases, the J end lost 14 bases, and 9 bases lay between the germline ends. Germline-derived CDR1 and CDR2 are MDHEN and SYDVKM. The CDR3 covers 11 residues. CDR3: CASSYWGALHF. CDR3 bases: TGTGCCAGCAGTTATTGGGGAGCCCTCCACTTT.

The rearrangement joins TRBV4-3 to TRBJ1-2; D is possibly TRBD1 (6 bases). The germline V gene encodes CDR1 LGHNA and CDR2 YSLEER. V lost 3 bases to trimming and J lost 0 bases, with 11 bases between them. The CDR3 runs 15 residues. CDR3 residues: CASSQGDNPNYGYTF. CDR3 DNA sequence: TGCGCCAGCAGCCAGGGGGACAACCCTAACTATGGCTACACCTTC.

This clonotype was seen more than once but under ten times. V and J are TRBV28 and TRBJ2-1; D is possibly TRBD1 (6 bases). Deletions cut 11 bases from V and 0 bases from J, with 11 bases between. Germline V lookup: CDR1 MDHEN, CDR2 SYDVKM. CDR3 length equals 13 residues. The CDR3 is CAATGFSYNEQFF. The CDR3 nucleotides are TGTGCCGCCACAGGGTTCTCCTACAATGAGCAGTTCTTC.

The chain combines TRBV13 with TRBJ2-5, with 8 bases lining up with TRBD2. V trimming: 6 bases; J trimming: 5 bases; junction bases outside the gene matches: 8. The CDR3 covers 14 residues. Germline CDR1 reads PRHDT; CDR2 reads FYEKMQ (reference sequence). This chain's CDR3 is CASRPGGPWETQYF. CDR3 in DNA: TGTGCCAGCAGACCGGGAGGGCCTTGGGAGACCCAGTACTTC. Together with reference TRBV13 and TRBJ2-5, the CDR3 gives the full variable domain: AAGVIQSPRHLIKEKRETATLKCYPIPRHDTVYWYQQGPGQDPQFLISFYEKMQSDKGSIPDRFSAQQFSDYHSELNMSSLELGDSALYFCASRPGGPWETQYFGPGTRLLVL.

The rearrangement joins TRBV9 to TRBJ2-7, with D hard to call. Germline-derived CDR1 and CDR2 are SGDLS and YYNGEE. The CDR3 loop spans 14 amino acids. V was shortened by 0 bases and J by 7 bases, with 14 bases between the two germline ends. The CDR3 region is CASSVDGFSREQYF. CDR3 coding DNA: TGTGCCAGCAGCGTAGATGGCTTCTCGAGGGAGCAGTACTTC. The full variable domain, its missing parts supplied by reference TRBV9 and TRBJ2-7, is DSGVTQTPKHLITATGQRVTLRCSPRSGDLSVYWYQQSLDQGLQFLIQYYNGEERAKGNILERFSAQQFPDLHSELNLSSLELGDSALYFCASSVDGFSREQYFGPGTRLTVT.

The chain recombines TRBV6-2 or TRBV6-3 with TRBJ1-2; D is undetermined. This CDR3 spans 13 amino acids. Germline V gene sequence: CDR1 MNHEY, CDR2 SVGEGT. Trimming cost V 6 bases and J 5 bases, with 13 bases left between them. The CDR3 protein is CASSRAPTYGYTF. The DNA of the CDR3 is TGTGCCAGCAGCCGGGCCCCGACATATGGCTACACCTTC.

V is TRBV6-2 or TRBV6-3 and J is TRBJ1-5; D not resolved. This CDR3 is built from 15 residues. V shed 5 bases and J shed 1 base, with 12 bases lying between them. The germline CDR1 and CDR2 sequences are MNHEY and SVGEGT. The CDR3 nucleotides are TGTGCCAGCAGTGAATCCAACGGCAGCAATCAGCCCCAGCATTTT. This sequence encodes CASSESNGSNQPQHF.

CDR3 residues: CASSSTSGPDTQYF. CDR3 nucleotide sequence: TGTGCCAGCAGTTCGACTAGCGGGCCAGATACGCAGTATTTT. This sequence joins TRBV27 and TRBJ2-3; 10 nucleotides align to TRBD2. The CDR3 runs 14 residues. The junction had 2 bases not matched to a gene; V was cut back by 4 bases and J by 4 bases. From germline, CDR1 is MNHEY and CDR2 SMNVEV (reference sequence).

This chain joins TRBV20-1 and TRBJ2-7; unclear D gene. The length of the CDR3 is 17 residues. V lost 6 bases, J lost 7 bases, and 31 bases lay in between. Germline values: CDR1 DFQATT, CDR2 SNEGSKA (reference sequence). The CDR3 nucleotides read TGCAGTGCCAATACAAAAAAAAGGACCGCCAATGTTATGGAGCAGTACTTC. As protein: CSANTKKRTANVMEQYF.

This clonotype was counted many times. The chain joins TRBV12-3 or TRBV12-4 to TRBJ2-7; D possibly uses TRBD1 or TRBD2 (8 bases each). Trimming left V 1 base short and J 3 bases short, with 13 bases between. This CDR3 comprises 15 residues. The CDR3 is CASSLGTGTSYEQYF. The CDR3 DNA is TGTGCCAGCAGTTTAGGGACAGGGACTAGCTACGAGCAGTACTTC.

This clonotype was counted ten times or more. Mismatch with germline at one junction end may stem from a read error. The J gene is TRBJ1-2, the V gene TRBV5-1, with D tentatively TRBD1 (5 bases). The CDR3 is made up of 13 amino acids. From germline, CDR1 is SGHRS and CDR2 YFSETQ. CDR3 loop: CASSLGPGYGYTF. The CDR3 DNA is TGTGCCAGCAGCTTGGGTCCAGGGTATGGCTACACCTTC.

The chain uses TRBV4-1 and TRBJ2-5; 10 bases agree with TRBD2. Germline assignment: CDR1 MGHRA and CDR2 YSYEKL. The V segment lost 4 bases and the J segment 2 bases; nucleotides outside the gene matches: 7. The CDR3 has 16 residues. The CDR3 DNA follows: TGCGCCAGCAGCCCAATAGCGGGGGGCTTACAAGAGACCCAGTACTTC. Translating gives CASSPIAGGLQETQYF.

To note about this clonotype: This may stem from a read error, because a much larger clone lies one nucleotide away. The genes are TRBV24-1 and TRBJ2-4; D is unresolved. Germline CDR1 reads KGHDR; CDR2 reads SFDVKD. This CDR3 spans 16 amino acids. The CDR3 spells CATGDFRHRSYNIQYF. In DNA form, the CDR3 reads TGTGCCACCGGTGACTTCAGACACCGCTCATACAACATTCAGTACTTC.

The J gene is TRBJ2-2, the V gene TRBV7-6, with a tentative D call TRBD2 (6 bases). This CDR3 region has 15 residues. V lost 5 bases, J lost 7 bases, and 17 bases lay in between. The V gene's germline CDR1 is SGHVS and CDR2 FNYEAQ. CDR3 nucleotides: TGTGCCAGCAGCGCGGGATATTCGGGTGGCGGGGAGCTGTTTTTT. Protein sequence: CASSAGYSGGGELFF.

The chain couples TRBV29-1 to TRBJ2-5; 8 bases fit TRBD1. The CDR3 spans 13 residues. J gave up 3 bases and V 3 bases, and 3 bases lay outside the gene matches. Germline V gives CDR1 SQVTM, CDR2 ANQGSEA. The CDR3 coding sequence is TGCAGCGTTGATGGACAGGGAGAAGAGACCCAGTACTTC. Its protein product is CSVDGQGEETQYF.

The CDR3 bases are TGTGCCAGCAGCAACCGACGAGAGGGGGAGCAGTACTTC. It encodes CASSNRREGEQYF. The chain uses TRBV6-1 and TRBJ2-7, with D perhaps being TRBD1 or TRBD2 (5 bases each). The CDR3 contains 13 residues. The V end lost 6 bases, the J end lost 7 bases, and 16 bases lay between the germline ends. Per germline, CDR1 MNHNS and CDR2 SASEGT.

This clonotype was seen repeatedly, ten times or more. The chain has TRBV7-8 and TRBJ2-7; the D gene could be TRBD1 or TRBD2 (5 bases each). Germline lookup yields CDR1 SGHVS and CDR2 FQNEAQ. The CDR3 runs 18 residues. With 1 base removed from V and 9 bases from J, the gap between germline ends came to 28 bases. In nucleotides, the CDR3 is TGTGCCAGCAGCTTAGGAGGGACCTGGAGTGCCGGGGAGCTAGTGCAGTACTTC. This codes for CASSLGGTWSAGELVQYF.

This clonotype was seen at least ten times. The chain combines TRBV6-1 with TRBJ1-5; 9 nucleotides agree with TRBD1. The CDR3 is 14 amino acids. J was trimmed by 5 bases and V by 6 bases; bases with no gene match: 5. Germline V gives CDR1 MNHNS, CDR2 SASEGT. Here the CDR3 reads CASRPGQGHQPQHF. The CDR3 coding sequence is TGTGCCAGCAGACCGGGACAGGGACATCAGCCCCAGCATTTT.

This clonotype was observed many times. V usage is TRBV7-2 and J usage is TRBJ2-7, with 10 bases lining up with TRBD1. The CDR3 covers 15 residues. Germline CDR1 and CDR2: SGHTA and FQGNSA. V dropped 5 bases and J dropped 3; count of bases not matched to a gene: 7. Written as DNA, the CDR3 is TGTGCCAGCAGCCTGAAGACAGGGGGCCACTACGAGCAGTACTTC. Its protein is CASSLKTGGHYEQYF.

Regarding this clonotype: This CDR3 is missing its conserved last phenylalanine or tryptophan, likely due to a read error. The chain has TRBV7-9 and TRBJ1-1; D uncertain. Germline values: CDR1 SEHNR, CDR2 FQNEAQ (reference sequence). This CDR3 has 13 amino acids. Trimming took off 2 bases at V and 1 base at J, with 5 bases between the two ends. The CDR3 loop is CASSLTANTEAFL. In nucleotides, the CDR3 is TGTGCCAGCAGCTTAACTGCGAACACTGAAGCTTTCCTT.

As to this clonotype: One end of the junction fails to match germline, which may point to a read error. The genes are TRBV3-1 and TRBJ1-5; D not certain. The CDR3 covers 13 residues. Germline V gene sequence: CDR1 LGHDT, CDR2 YNNKEL (reference sequence). The CDR3 spells CASSQDPGQPQHF. The CDR3 nucleotides read TGCGCCAGCAGCCAAGACCCGGGCCAGCCCCAGCATTTT.